This T cell receptor (beta chain) appears in the sequencing data of a study of cytomegalovirus exposure and HLA in healthy donors. The study's findings and limits: When presence/absence was analysed, sequencing depth was taken to be roughly uniform across donors. According to reports, the classifier identified cytomegalovirus status with high specificity and sensitivity. Researchers had no immune exposure information except CMV serostatus available.

The primer mix had 60 Vbeta and 13 Jbeta primers. Libraries were prepared by immunoSEQ multiplex PCR; TCRdb keeps only in-frame clonotypes and omits some of them. The sample shows about 120,000 clones, around 85% of them seen only once. This CDR3 is 13 amino acids long. V was trimmed by 2 bases and J by 1 base, leaving 4 bases between them. The germline gives CDR1 ENHRY, CDR2 SYGVKD. Comment on this clone: Its antigen is unknown.

The sample comprised PBMCs. V gene TRBV10-3 combines with J gene TRBJ2-3; D remains ambiguous. The clonotype comes from a man younger than 45 in good health and CMV-seronegative. The CDR3 loop reads CAISEVGTDTQYF. The CDR3 DNA sequence: TGTGCCATCAGTGAGGTAGGCACAGATACGCAGTATTTT.